This T cell receptor beta chain was recorded in a study of blood T cell repertoires in COVID-19 (dated by TCRdb to 2018 to 2021). Study-wide context: The collaborator samples originated in the United States, Italy and Spain and spanned the acute and convalescent phases of COVID-19. The prospective study material was composed of cDNA or gDNA derived from T cells, B-cell-depleted T cells, or PBMCs. The dataset comprised deeply sampled blood TCRbeta repertoires from subjects exposed to, actively infected with, or recovered from COVID-19. A freely available public database, intended as a resource for researchers studying the immune response to SARS-CoV-2, is where the repertoires were released. Samples came from the ongoing ImmuneRACE study (first 160 participants) plus 1,254 subjects from 6 global collaborators. The sample metadata nearly always contained a de-identified subject ID, COVID-19 status, age in years and sex. Where available, HLA class I and class II types were obtained from metadata supplied by the sample provider rather than from assay-based typing.

TCRbeta CDR3 regions were amplified from genomic DNA by means of the immunoSEQ Assay, a bias-controlled multiplex PCR. The authors processed their data as follows. The number of nucleated cells in each sample was estimated by amplification of reference gene primers within the assay. To quantify the absolute abundance of each unique TCRbeta CDR3 rearrangement, sequence reads were collapsed and filtered. For each sample, productive Simpson clonality was calculated as the square root of Simpson's diversity index over productive rearrangements. Entries here come from immuneACCESS through TCRdb and include only in-frame sequences with V and J called. Some clones fail to appear in such tables; in the studies checked, an unresolved V gene covers under half of the shortfall, and the cause of the remainder is unknown. V and J calls and clone size are given by that table; D and trimming were obtained from the DNA. The sample table contains tens of thousands of clones; only one count was recorded for 81% of them. Just over 3% of the sample rests with the top ten.

The junction shows trimming of 3 bases on V and 2 bases on J, and the gene matches do not reach 13 bases of it. The CDR3 spans 19 residues, from the cysteine through the phenylalanine. The read is trimmed to its CDR3 DNA, 57 bases read in frame from base 1. The germline V gene (reference sequence) provides CDR1 SGHNT and CDR2 YYREEE. General findings and caveats noted by the study authors: The quantity of clinical and demographic metadata differed by source and by participant and was supplied without curation.

One collaborating source in Seattle enrolled patients while the patients were actively infected and followed the patients over time throughout the course of disease. Each collaborating institution followed its own protocols to collect whole blood in K2EDTA tubes. Collaborator samples were shipped for TCRbeta analysis as frozen whole blood, isolated PBMCs, or DNA extracted from either sample type. With respect to this clone: The target of this receptor is not known. Within one base of it there is no much larger clone, and no base qualities were kept.

This TCR was recovered from a man between 65 and 85 years old with COVID-19, enrolled during active disease. The source material was peripheral blood. The V and J segments used are TRBV5-4 and TRBJ2-6; 8 bases in between match TRBD1. The bases are TGTGCCAGCAGCTATCACACAGGGGGTATTGGAGCTGGGGCCAACGTCCTGACTTTC. This encodes CASSYHTGGIGAGANVLTF.